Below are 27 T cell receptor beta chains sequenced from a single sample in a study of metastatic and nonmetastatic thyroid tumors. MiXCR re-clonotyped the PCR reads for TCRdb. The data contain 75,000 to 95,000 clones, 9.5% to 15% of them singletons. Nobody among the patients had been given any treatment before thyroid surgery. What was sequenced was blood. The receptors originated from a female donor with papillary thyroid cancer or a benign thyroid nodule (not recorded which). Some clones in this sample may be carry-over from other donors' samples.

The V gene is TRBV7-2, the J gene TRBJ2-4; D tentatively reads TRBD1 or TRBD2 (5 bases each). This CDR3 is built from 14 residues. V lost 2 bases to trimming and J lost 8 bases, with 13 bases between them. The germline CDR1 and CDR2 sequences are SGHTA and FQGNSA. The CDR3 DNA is TGTGCCAGCAGCTTACGAGGGGCAACTGACATTCAGTACTTC. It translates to CASSLRGATDIQYF.

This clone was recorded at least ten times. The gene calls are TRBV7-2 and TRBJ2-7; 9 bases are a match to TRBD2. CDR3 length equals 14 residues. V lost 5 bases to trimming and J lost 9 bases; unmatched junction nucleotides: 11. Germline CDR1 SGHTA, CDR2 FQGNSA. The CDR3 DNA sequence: TGTGCCAGCAGCCTGATAGCGGGAGCAGCCGCGCAGTACTTC. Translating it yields CASSLIAGAAAQYF.

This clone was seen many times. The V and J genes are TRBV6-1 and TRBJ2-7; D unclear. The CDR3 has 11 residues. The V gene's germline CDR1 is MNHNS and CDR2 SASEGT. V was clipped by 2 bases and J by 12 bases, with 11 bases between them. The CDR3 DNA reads TGTGCCAGCAGTGAAATAGGAATGTGGTACTTC. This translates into CASSEIGMWYF.

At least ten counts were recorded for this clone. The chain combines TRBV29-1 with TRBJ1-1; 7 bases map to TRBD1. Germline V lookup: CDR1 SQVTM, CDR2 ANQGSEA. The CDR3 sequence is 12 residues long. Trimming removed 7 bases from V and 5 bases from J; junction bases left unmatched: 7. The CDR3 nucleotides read TGCAGCGCCCAGACAGGGCGGACTGAAGCTTTCTTT. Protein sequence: CSAQTGRTEAFF.

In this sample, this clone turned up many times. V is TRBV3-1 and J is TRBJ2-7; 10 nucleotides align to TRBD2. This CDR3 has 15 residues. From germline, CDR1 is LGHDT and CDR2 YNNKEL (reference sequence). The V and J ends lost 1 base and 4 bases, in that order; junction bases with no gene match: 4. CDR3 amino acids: CASSQGLAGVYEQYF. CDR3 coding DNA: TGTGCCAGCAGCCAAGGCCTAGCGGGAGTATACGAGCAGTACTTC.

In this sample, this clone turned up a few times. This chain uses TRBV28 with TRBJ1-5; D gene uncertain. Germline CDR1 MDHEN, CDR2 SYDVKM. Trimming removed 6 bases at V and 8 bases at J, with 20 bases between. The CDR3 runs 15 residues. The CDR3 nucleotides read TGTGCCAGCAGCCCGGATATTCCCCCTTTTAAGCCCCAGCATTTT. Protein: CASSPDIPPFKPQHF.

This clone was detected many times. CDR3 DNA: TGTGCCAGCAGTTTTCGGTACTATGGCTACACCTTC. It specifies CASSFRYYGYTF. V usage is TRBV12-3 or TRBV12-4 and J usage is TRBJ1-2; D not certain. The CDR3 runs 12 residues. Trimming cost V 3 bases and J 3 bases, with 5 bases left between them.

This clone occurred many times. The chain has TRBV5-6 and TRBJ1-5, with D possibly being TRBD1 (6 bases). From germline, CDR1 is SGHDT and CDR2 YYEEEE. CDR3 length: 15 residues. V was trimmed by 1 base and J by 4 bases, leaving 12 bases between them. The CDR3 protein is CASSLRDTPNQPQHF. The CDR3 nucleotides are TGTGCCAGCAGCTTGCGGGACACGCCAAATCAGCCCCAGCATTTT.

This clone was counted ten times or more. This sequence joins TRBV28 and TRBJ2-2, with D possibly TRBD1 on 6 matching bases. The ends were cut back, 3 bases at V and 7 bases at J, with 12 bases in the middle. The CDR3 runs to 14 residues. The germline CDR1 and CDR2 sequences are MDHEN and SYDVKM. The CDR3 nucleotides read TGTGCCAGCAGTTTGGGGGCTGCGGGCGGGGAGCTGTTTTTT. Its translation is CASSLGAAGGELFF.

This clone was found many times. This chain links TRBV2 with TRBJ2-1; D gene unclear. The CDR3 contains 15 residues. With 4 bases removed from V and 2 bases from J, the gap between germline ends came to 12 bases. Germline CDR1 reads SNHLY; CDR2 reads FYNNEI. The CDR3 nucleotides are TGTGCCAGCAGTGTGAACAGTAGCCCCTACAATGAGCAGTTCTTC. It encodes CASSVNSSPYNEQFF.

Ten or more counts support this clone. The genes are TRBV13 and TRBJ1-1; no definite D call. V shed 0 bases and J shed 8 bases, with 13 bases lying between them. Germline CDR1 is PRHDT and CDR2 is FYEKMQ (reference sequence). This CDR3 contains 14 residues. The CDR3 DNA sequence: TGTGCCAGCAGCTTAGGGCCGGGAACTTCGGAAGCTTTCTTT. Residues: CASSLGPGTSEAFF.

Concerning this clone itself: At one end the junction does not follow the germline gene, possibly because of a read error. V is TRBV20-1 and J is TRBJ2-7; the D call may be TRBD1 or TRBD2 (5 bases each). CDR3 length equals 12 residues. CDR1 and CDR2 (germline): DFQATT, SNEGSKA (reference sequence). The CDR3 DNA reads TGCAGTGCTAAGTCGGGCCCTTGGGGGTATCACTTC. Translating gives CSAKSGPWGYHF.

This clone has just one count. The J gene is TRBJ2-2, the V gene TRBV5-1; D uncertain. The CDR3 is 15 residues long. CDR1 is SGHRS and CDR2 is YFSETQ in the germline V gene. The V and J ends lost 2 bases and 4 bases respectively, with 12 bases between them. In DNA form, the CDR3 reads TGCGCCAGCAGCTTCAACGGTTTTGGCACCGGGGAGCTGTTTTTT. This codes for CASSFNGFGTGELFF.

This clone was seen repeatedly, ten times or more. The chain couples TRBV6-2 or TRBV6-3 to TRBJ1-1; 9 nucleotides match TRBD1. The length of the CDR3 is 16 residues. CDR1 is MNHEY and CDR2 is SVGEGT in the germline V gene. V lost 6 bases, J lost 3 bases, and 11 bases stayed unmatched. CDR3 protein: CASSPDRGKVYTEAFF. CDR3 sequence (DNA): TGTGCCAGCAGCCCGGACAGGGGTAAGGTTTACACTGAAGCTTTCTTT.

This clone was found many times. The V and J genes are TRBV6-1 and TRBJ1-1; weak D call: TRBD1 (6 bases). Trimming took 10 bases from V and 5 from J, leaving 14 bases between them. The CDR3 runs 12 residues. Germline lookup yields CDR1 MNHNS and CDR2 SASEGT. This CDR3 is CATKGGRTEAFF. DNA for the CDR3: TGTGCCACGAAAGGGGGGCGTACTGAAGCTTTCTTT.

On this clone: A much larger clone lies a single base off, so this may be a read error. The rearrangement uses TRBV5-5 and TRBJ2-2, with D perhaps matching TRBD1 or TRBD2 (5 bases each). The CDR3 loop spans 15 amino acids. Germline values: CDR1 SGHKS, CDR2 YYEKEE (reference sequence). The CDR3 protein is CAISLLGENTGELFF. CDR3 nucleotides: TGTGCCATCAGCTTGTTGGGGGAAAACACCGGGGAGCTGTTTTTT. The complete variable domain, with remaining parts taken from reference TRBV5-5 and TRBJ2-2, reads DAGVTQSPTHLIKTRGQQVTLRCSPISGHKSVSWYQQVLGQGPQFIFQYYEKEERGRGNFPDRFSARQFPNYSSELNVNALLLGDSALYLCAISLLGENTGELFFGEGSRLTVL.

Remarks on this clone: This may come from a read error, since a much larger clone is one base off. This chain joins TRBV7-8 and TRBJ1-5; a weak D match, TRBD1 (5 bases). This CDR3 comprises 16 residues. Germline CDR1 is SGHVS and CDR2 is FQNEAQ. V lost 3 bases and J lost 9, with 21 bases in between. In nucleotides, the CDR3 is TGTGCCAGCAGCTTCAGGGCGTCAGGAAGTGCATGGCCCCAGCATTTT. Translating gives CASSFRASGSAWPQHF. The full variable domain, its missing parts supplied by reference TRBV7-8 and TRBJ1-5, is GAGVSQSPRYKVAKRGQDVALRCDPISGHVSLFWYQQALGQGPEFLTYFQNEAQLDKSGLPSDRFFAERPEGSVSTLKIQRTQQEDSAVYLCASSFRASGSAWPQHFGDGTRLSIL.

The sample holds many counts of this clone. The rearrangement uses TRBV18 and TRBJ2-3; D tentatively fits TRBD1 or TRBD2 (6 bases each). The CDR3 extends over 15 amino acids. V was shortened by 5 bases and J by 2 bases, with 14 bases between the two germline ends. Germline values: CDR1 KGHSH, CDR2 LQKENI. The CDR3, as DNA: TGTGCCAGCTCAACTCGGGGGCAGAACACAGATACGCAGTATTTT. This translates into CASSTRGQNTDTQYF.

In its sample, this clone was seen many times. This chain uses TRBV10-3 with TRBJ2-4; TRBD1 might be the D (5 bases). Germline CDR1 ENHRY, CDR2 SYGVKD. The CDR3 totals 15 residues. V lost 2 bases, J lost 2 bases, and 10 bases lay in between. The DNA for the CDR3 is TGTGCCATCAGTGAGAGTGCGGACACCAAAAACATTCAGTACTTC. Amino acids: CAISESADTKNIQYF.

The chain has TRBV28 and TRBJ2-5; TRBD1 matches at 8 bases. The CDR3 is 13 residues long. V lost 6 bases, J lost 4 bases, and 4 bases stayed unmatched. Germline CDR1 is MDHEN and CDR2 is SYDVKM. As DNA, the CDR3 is TGTGCCAGCAGAGGGACAGGACCAGAGACCCAGTACTTC. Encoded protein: CASRGTGPETQYF.

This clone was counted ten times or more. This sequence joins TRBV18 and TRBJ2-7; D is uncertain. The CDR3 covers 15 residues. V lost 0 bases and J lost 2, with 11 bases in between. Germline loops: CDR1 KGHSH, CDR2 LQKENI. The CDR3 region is CASSPPSLPPYEQYF. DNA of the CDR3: TGTGCCAGCTCACCACCGTCACTACCCCCCTACGAGCAGTACTTC.

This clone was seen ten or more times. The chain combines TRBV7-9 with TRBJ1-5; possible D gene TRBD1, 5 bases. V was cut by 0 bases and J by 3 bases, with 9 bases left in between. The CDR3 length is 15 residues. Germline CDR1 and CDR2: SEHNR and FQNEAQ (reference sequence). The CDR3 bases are TGTGCCAGCAGCTTAGCAGGGGCTCTCAATCAGCCCCAGCATTTT. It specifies CASSLAGALNQPQHF.

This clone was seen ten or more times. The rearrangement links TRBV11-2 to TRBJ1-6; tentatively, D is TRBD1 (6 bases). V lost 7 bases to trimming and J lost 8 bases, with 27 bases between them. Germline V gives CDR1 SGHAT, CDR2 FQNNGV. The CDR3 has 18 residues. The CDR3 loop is CASTLGKTGWGSYSPLHF. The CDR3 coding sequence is TGTGCCAGCACCCTAGGGAAAACAGGGTGGGGAAGTTATTCACCCCTCCACTTT. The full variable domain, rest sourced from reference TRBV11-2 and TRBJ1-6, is EAGVAQSPRYKIIEKRQSVAFWCNPISGHATLYWYQQILGQGPKLLIQFQNNGVVDDSQLPKDRFSAERLKGVDSTLKIQPAKLEDSAVYLCASTLGKTGWGSYSPLHFGNGTRLTVT.

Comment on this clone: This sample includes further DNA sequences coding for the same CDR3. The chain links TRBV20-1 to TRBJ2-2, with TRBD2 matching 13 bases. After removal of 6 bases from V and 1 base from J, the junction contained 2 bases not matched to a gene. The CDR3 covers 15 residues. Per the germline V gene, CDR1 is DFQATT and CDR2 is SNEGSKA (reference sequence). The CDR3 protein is CSARTSGRNTGELFF. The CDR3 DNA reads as TGCAGTGCAAGGACTAGCGGGAGGAACACCGGGGAGCTGTTTTTT.

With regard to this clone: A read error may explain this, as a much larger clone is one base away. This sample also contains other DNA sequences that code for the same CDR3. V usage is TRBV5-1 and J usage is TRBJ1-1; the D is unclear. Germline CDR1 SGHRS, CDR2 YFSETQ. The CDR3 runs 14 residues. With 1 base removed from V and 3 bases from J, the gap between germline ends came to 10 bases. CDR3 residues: CASSLRSLYTEAFF. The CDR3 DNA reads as TGCGCCAGCAGCTTGAGGAGCCTATACACTGAAGCTTTCTTT.

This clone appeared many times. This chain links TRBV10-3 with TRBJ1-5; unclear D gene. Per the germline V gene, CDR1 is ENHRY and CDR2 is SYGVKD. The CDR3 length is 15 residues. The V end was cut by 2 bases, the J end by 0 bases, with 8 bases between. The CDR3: CAISEGGSSNQPQHF. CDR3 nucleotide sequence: TGTGCCATCAGTGAGGGAGGGTCTAGCAATCAGCCCCAGCATTTT.

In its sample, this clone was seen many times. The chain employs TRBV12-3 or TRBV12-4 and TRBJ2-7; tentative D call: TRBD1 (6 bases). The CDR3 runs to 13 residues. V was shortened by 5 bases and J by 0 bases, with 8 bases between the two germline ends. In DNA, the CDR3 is TGTGCCAGCAGTGAAGGGGGCTCCTACGAGCAGTACTTC. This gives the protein CASSEGGSYEQYF.